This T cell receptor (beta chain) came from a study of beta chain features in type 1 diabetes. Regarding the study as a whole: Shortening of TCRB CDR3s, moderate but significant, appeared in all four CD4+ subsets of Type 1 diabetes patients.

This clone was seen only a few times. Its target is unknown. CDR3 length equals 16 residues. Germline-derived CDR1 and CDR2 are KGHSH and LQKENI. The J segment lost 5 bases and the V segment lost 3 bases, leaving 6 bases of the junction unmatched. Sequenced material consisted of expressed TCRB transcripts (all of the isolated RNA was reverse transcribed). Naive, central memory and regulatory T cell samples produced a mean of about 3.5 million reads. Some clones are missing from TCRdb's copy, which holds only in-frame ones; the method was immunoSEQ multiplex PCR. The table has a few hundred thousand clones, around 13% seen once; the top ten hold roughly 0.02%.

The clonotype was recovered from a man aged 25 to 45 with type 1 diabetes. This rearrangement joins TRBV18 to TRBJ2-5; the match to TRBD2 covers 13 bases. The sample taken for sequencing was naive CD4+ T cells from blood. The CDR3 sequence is CASSPGLAGVTETQYF. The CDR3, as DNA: TGTGCCAGCTCACCTGGACTAGCGGGAGTTACGGAGACCCAGTACTTC.